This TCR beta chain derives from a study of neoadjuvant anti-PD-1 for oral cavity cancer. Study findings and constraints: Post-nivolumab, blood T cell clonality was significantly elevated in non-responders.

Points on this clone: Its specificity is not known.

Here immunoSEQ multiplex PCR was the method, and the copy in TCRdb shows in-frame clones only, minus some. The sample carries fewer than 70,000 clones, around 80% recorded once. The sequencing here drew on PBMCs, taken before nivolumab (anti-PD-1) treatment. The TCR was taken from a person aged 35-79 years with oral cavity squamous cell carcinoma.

The DNA for the CDR3 is TGCGCCAGCAGCCCGTACAGGGAAAAGTATGAAAAACTGTTTTTT. Translated: CASSPYREKYEKLFF. V is TRBV5-1 and J is TRBJ1-4; possibly TRBD1 for D (6 bases). The CDR3 extends over 15 amino acids. Germline values: CDR1 SGHRS, CDR2 YFSETQ. Trimming cost V 4 bases and J 6 bases, with 16 bases left between them.